This T cell receptor (beta chain) was documented in a study of cytomegalovirus exposure and HLA in healthy donors. The CDR3 runs 13 residues. Between the trimmed V and J ends, which lost 3 bases and 10 bases, there was a span of 15 bases. The V gene's germline CDR1 is MGHDK and CDR2 SYGVNS. Points from the study as a whole: Association with HLA alleles at 0.05 false discovery rate was found for 15,000 to 20,000 TCR beta sequences in a later analysis. Equally common other TCR beta chains were less clonally expanded than HLA-associated ones, a later analysis found.

Donors were nominally healthy when sampled, though unrecorded immune exposures were likely. Primers for the PCR totalled 60 Vbeta and 13 Jbeta. Profiled with immunoSEQ multiplex PCR; TCRdb holds only in-frame clones, not every one. The sample comprises about 140,000 clones, 70% to 80% of which are singletons, and around 1.5% rests with the top ten. This clone appeared a few times. What it binds is unknown. The sample taken for sequencing was PBMCs. The chain recombines TRBV25-1 with TRBJ1-1, with a possible D match to TRBD1 (6 bases). This receptor was identified in a female donor in good health and CMV-seronegative. CDR3 nucleotide sequence: TGTGCCAGCAGTGACCACAGGGCCCGTGCAGCTTTCTTT. The encoded protein is CASSDHRARAAFF.